The rows below give T cell receptor beta chains drawn from one sample of a study of CXCR3-negative and CXCR3-positive naive CD8 T cells. With the 5' RACE reads reprocessed, TCRdb shows one record per CDR3 protein and no DNA. This sample's clone table lists 150,000 to 170,000 distinct CDR3 sequences. The sample was naive CXCR3+ CD8+ T cells from blood. These receptors all come from a human donor in good health. Some clones in this sample may be carry-over from other donors' samples. Each CDR3 is given with its conserved first and last residue.

CDR3aa: CASSPGLAPYEQYF
j_gene: TRBJ2-7
v_gene: TRBV14

CDR3aa: CASSSEGGAPDTGELFF
j_gene: TRBJ2-2
v_gene: TRBV6-6

CDR3aa: CASSLGTPGQGAYEQYF
j_gene: TRBJ2-7
v_gene: TRBV13

CDR3aa: CASSLKGGNEQFF
j_gene: TRBJ2-1
v_gene: TRBV7-9

CDR3aa: CASGDSLWQPQHF
j_gene: TRBJ1-5
v_gene: TRBV12-3/TRBV12-4

CDR3aa: CASSSWLAGGRNEQFF
j_gene: TRBJ2-1
v_gene: TRBV28

CDR3aa: CASLGTESYEQYF
j_gene: TRBJ2-7
v_gene: TRBV18

CDR3aa: CASSFDRGRYAVF
j_gene: TRBJ2-3
v_gene: TRBV12-3/TRBV12-4

CDR3aa: CATLGTGPMDTQYF
j_gene: TRBJ2-3
v_gene: TRBV24-1

CDR3aa: CASADSQPNEQFF
j_gene: TRBJ2-1
v_gene: TRBV4-1

CDR3aa: CSVGLAGYYNEQFF
j_gene: TRBJ2-1
v_gene: TRBV29-1

CDR3aa: CASSPTGWVAKLFF
j_gene: TRBJ1-4
v_gene: TRBV28

CDR3aa: CSGGDRTYEQYF
j_gene: TRBJ2-7
v_gene: TRBV29-1

CDR3aa: CASSSEPLTVLNTEAFF
j_gene: TRBJ1-1
v_gene: TRBV7-3

CDR3aa: CASSLSRTGPGYTF
j_gene: TRBJ1-2
v_gene: TRBV13

CDR3aa: CASSFKTTTETQYF
j_gene: TRBJ2-5
v_gene: TRBV13

CDR3aa: CASSYSRSSGSFYEQYF
j_gene: TRBJ2-7
v_gene: TRBV6-5

CDR3aa: CASSSEFQGDEQYF
j_gene: TRBJ2-7
v_gene: TRBV7-2

CDR3aa: CASSHPTGEQYF
j_gene: TRBJ2-7
v_gene: TRBV7-9

CDR3aa: CASSFSGLAYNEQFF
j_gene: TRBJ2-1
v_gene: TRBV27

CDR3aa: CASSYPTRQGYNEQFF
j_gene: TRBJ2-1
v_gene: TRBV6-6

CDR3aa: CASSLSEWNTEAFF
j_gene: TRBJ1-1
v_gene: TRBV27

CDR3aa: CASTSGPAGEREQYF
j_gene: TRBJ2-7
v_gene: TRBV6-1

CDR3aa: CASSSRDRGISQGEVQETQYF
j_gene: TRBJ2-5
v_gene: TRBV28

CDR3aa: CASSSGASSGNTIYF
j_gene: TRBJ1-3
v_gene: TRBV6-5

CDR3aa: CASSPPRKSTDTQYF
j_gene: TRBJ2-3
v_gene: TRBV7-9

CDR3aa: CASSHGRAANEQFF
j_gene: TRBJ2-1
v_gene: TRBV13

CDR3aa: CASRPQYGPTEAFF
j_gene: TRBJ1-1
v_gene: TRBV2

CDR3aa: CASSTGGEAIQYF
j_gene: TRBJ2-4
v_gene: TRBV7-9

CDR3aa: CASSSDLSIYEQYF
j_gene: TRBJ2-7
v_gene: TRBV6-2/TRBV6-3

CDR3aa: CATTNGGSYEQYF
j_gene: TRBJ2-7
v_gene: TRBV10-3

CDR3aa: CASSVALAPYEQYF
j_gene: TRBJ2-7
v_gene: TRBV9

CDR3aa: CASSLRSGVTNYGYTF
j_gene: TRBJ1-2
v_gene: TRBV28

CDR3aa: CSAPNRGYSYEQYF
j_gene: TRBJ2-7
v_gene: TRBV20-1

CDR3aa: CASSSGPGQRVNSPLHF
j_gene: TRBJ1-6
v_gene: TRBV7-6

CDR3aa: CSVGVRGSTGAYEQYF
j_gene: TRBJ2-7
v_gene: TRBV29-1

CDR3aa: CASSDETGADPYEQYF
j_gene: TRBJ2-7
v_gene: TRBV5-1

CDR3aa: CASSLAVWEPSSYNSPLHF
j_gene: TRBJ1-6
v_gene: TRBV7-6

CDR3aa: CASSPEMSGGTDTQYF
j_gene: TRBJ2-3
v_gene: TRBV4-2

CDR3aa: CASSYSEGSTNEKLFF
j_gene: TRBJ1-4
v_gene: TRBV6-5

CDR3aa: CASSLFQGAYEQYF
j_gene: TRBJ2-7
v_gene: TRBV2

CDR3aa: CASTPRPGGYNEQFF
j_gene: TRBJ2-1
v_gene: TRBV28

CDR3aa: CASSLGLAGGPEQYF
j_gene: TRBJ2-7
v_gene: TRBV7-6

CDR3aa: CASSEMGTNYGYTF
j_gene: TRBJ1-2
v_gene: TRBV2

CDR3aa: CSAREDQVEAFF
j_gene: TRBJ1-1
v_gene: TRBV20-1

CDR3aa: CASTRQGSLNTEAFF
j_gene: TRBJ1-1
v_gene: TRBV9

CDR3aa: CASSTDRYGYTF
j_gene: TRBJ1-2
v_gene: TRBV19

CDR3aa: CSARVEGAGDGYTF
j_gene: TRBJ1-2
v_gene: TRBV20-1

CDR3aa: CASSLGLAEQFF
j_gene: TRBJ2-1
v_gene: TRBV27

CDR3aa: CASSQDGFSRGPRGTQYF
j_gene: TRBJ2-5
v_gene: TRBV14

CDR3aa: CASSRPRDSWAEETQYF
j_gene: TRBJ2-5
v_gene: TRBV14

CDR3aa: CASSVIQSTEAFF
j_gene: TRBJ1-1
v_gene: TRBV7-6

CDR3aa: CASSLKGGVTEAFF
j_gene: TRBJ1-1
v_gene: TRBV5-5

CDR3aa: CASTKGLAEDTQYF
j_gene: TRBJ2-3
v_gene: TRBV5-1

CDR3aa: CASSPIGGRGYNEQFF
j_gene: TRBJ2-1
v_gene: TRBV4-1

CDR3aa: CASSPYPEPTSYNEQFF
j_gene: TRBJ2-1
v_gene: TRBV5-4

CDR3aa: CASSAGTGNSPLHF
j_gene: TRBJ1-6
v_gene: TRBV10-1